These 6 T cell receptor beta chains share one sample of origin, sequenced in a study of blood T cells in healthy people across ages. A J-beta primer mix and a sample-barcoded 5' primer were used in a second PCR of about 6 to 12 cycles. TCRdb passed the 5' RACE reads through MiXCR, listing each CDR3 protein once. The data show approximately 800,000 distinct CDR3 sequences, roughly 25% seen once. This sample was also put to use in a study of T cells of mothers and their children.

The sequenced sample consisted of blood. The receptor set was obtained from a boy between 10 and 17 years old in good health.

This clonotype was detected a few times. The gene calls are TRBV2 and TRBJ1-1; D gene uncertain. Trimming shortened V by 3 bases and J by 3 bases, and 8 bases separated the two germline ends. The CDR3 is 13 amino acids. Germline values: CDR1 SNHLY, CDR2 FYNNEI. CDR3 in amino acids: CASSEMGYTEAFF. The CDR3 DNA reads as TGTGCCAGCAGTGAGATGGGGTACACTGAAGCTTTCTTT.

V usage is TRBV24-1 and J usage is TRBJ2-1; the D gene is possibly TRBD1 (6 bases). This CDR3 is built from 16 residues. V lost 1 base and J 9 bases, leaving 18 bases between the germline ends. The germline V gene has CDR1 KGHDR and CDR2 SFDVKD. The CDR3 DNA reads TGTGCCACCAGTGATTTCACGGGACAAAATACTGGTGAGCAGTTCTTC. It yields the protein CATSDFTGQNTGEQFF.

In regard to this clonotype: A read error may produce the germline difference seen at one junction end. The V and J genes are TRBV20-1 and TRBJ2-1; 13 bases match TRBD2. Per the germline V gene, CDR1 is DFQATT and CDR2 is SNEGSKA (reference sequence). The CDR3 consists of 14 residues. The CDR3 here is CSAPLAGGLNGQFF. In DNA, the CDR3 is TGCAGTGCGCCACTAGCGGGGGGGCTAAATGGGCAGTTCTTC.

V usage is TRBV18 and J usage is TRBJ2-7, with D tentatively TRBD1 (6 bases). Deletions cut 6 bases from V and 0 bases from J, with 15 bases between. CDR3 length: 15 residues. Looked up from germline, CDR1 is KGHSH and CDR2 is LQKENI. In DNA form, the CDR3 reads TGTGCCAGCTCGTGGGCCGACAGGATCTCCTACGAGCAGTACTTC. Its protein product is CASSWADRISYEQYF.

The CDR3 nucleotides read TGTGCCAGCAGCCCAGAAGGGGTAGGACAGGGGCACCACGAGCAGTACTTC. Protein product: CASSPEGVGQGHHEQYF. The chain couples TRBV7-3 to TRBJ2-7, with 9 bases that match TRBD1. The germline V gene has CDR1 SGHTA and CDR2 FQGTGA. The CDR3 sequence is 17 residues long. Unmatched junction bases numbered 16, after V lost 5 bases and J lost 5 bases.

This clonotype was observed a handful of times. The chain links TRBV14 to TRBJ2-3; the D is unclear. Trimming shortened V by 0 bases and J by 1 base, and 11 bases separated the two germline ends. CDR3 size: 16 residues. The germline V gene encodes CDR1 SGHDN and CDR2 FVKESK. The DNA of the CDR3 is TGTGCCAGCAGCCAAGATCGAGACGGACGCACAGATACGCAGTATTTT. Amino acid sequence: CASSQDRDGRTDTQYF.